The sequence of this TCR beta chain was determined in a study of blood T cell repertoires in COVID-19. Turning to the study itself: Collection of acute and convalescent COVID-19 samples took place in the United States, Italy and Spain. The analysed material was cDNA or gDNA that came from T cells, B-cell-depleted T cells, or PBMCs.

Germline V gives CDR1 ENHRY, CDR2 SYGVKD. CDR3 length equals 12 residues. V was trimmed by 8 bases and J by 12 bases, leaving 19 bases between them. Original handling: For nucleated cells, counts were estimated from reference gene primer amplification. Data came from immunoSEQ multiplex PCR; TCRdb stores just in-frame clones and leaves some out. The D gene and trimming were derived from the DNA, and the V and J assignments and clone size from that table. This sample yields more than 85,000 clones, of which approximately 82% are seen a single time; around 9.6% belongs to the top ten. The sample taken for sequencing was peripheral blood. The chain uses TRBV10-3 and TRBJ1-2, with D maybe TRBD1 (5 bases). The receptor was isolated from a man in his 60s with active or convalescent COVID-19. The CDR3 bases are TGTGCCATCGGGGGGGGAGGGTCCCAGAACACCTTC. The encoded protein is CAIGGGGSQNTF.